A single T cell receptor (beta chain) is shown here with its context. The antigen it recognizes is unknown. Base qualities are missing; no much larger clone stands one base away. TCR beta CDR3 regions were amplified from RNA transcripts. The first round of RT-PCR for the TCR CDR3 was performed with the HTBI primer set and the Qiagen OneStep RT-PCR kit. Libraries were constructed in a second round of multiplex PCR, after which size selection and purification were carried out. Sequencing of the libraries was done on an Illumina HiSeq2000 using paired-end 100 bp reads. Per the source publication's procedure: SOAPnuke was used to process the raw data, with reads discarded if the reads contained adapters or uncalled bases, had a mean Phred below 15, or lacked an exact constant-primer or identifier match. High-quality paired reads were merged using COPE v1.2.5, and each unique nucleotide sequence was defined as a clonotype. Clonotypes were aligned to IMGT TRBV, TRBD and TRBJ reference segments using MiTCR v1.1. The analysis included only V-J combinations with a frequency above 0.0001, which together covered around 99% of the repertoires. A TCS score was defined as the ratio of F50 (clonal expansion) to E x V (chaos), with BLOSUM62-based TCRdist applied between CDR3 peptides within each V-J. Welch's t-statistics and random forest reduced some 510 V-J features to 10 to 15, which were used in a naive Bayes classifier (R e1071). TCRdb trimmed the raw reads at Q25, called clones with MiXCR and kept productive beta chains. Each entry merges the rows of one CDR3 protein and shows their most common DNA and genes. These V and J calls originate from TCRdb's pipeline instead of the authors' own analysis. The sample table shows hundreds of thousands of distinct CDR3 sequences, and roughly 15% are seen once. The ten largest clones take up 10% of the sample.

Stable Graves' hyperthyroidism was defined as no progression to ophthalmopathy during 18 months of follow-up. The hyperthyroidism patients were between 18 and 65 years old and newly diagnosed, with a disease duration of less than 2 months. Any patient with an uncontrolled infection, another autoimmune disease, pregnancy or lactation was excluded. Clinical symptoms, serum thyroxine and TRAb, thyroid ultrasound, and orbital computed tomography formed the basis for the diagnoses. PBMCs were separated from about 10 ml of fresh peripheral blood using Ficoll-Paque density gradient centrifugation. Total RNA was extracted with Trizol reagent, and quality was checked on an Agilent 2100 Bioanalyzer. The germline V and J ends show losses of 5 bases and 1 base respectively, and no gene match explains 10 bases of the junction. CDR1 and CDR2 (ENHRY, SYGVKD) derive from the germline V gene. There are 19 amino acids in the CDR3, from cysteine to phenylalanine inclusive. The only DNA kept is the CDR3, 57 bases in frame from the first base.

The sample originates from a study of T cells in Graves' hyperthyroidism and ophthalmopathy (dated by TCRdb to about 2019). Background on the whole study: Peripheral blood samples were taken at initial diagnosis, before any treatment was given. To identify TCR V-J signatures that set the groups apart, the researchers used a discovery cohort of 90 to 100 patients, made up of fewer than 50 with Graves' ophthalmopathy and some 56 with stable Graves' hyperthyroidism. Prospective prediction of ophthalmopathy was tested in an independent validation cohort of about 19 hyperthyroidism patients and approximately 17 patients who later progressed to ophthalmopathy. The roughly 91 discovery patients were randomly split 7:3 into training and test sets. The study also compared thyroid tissue and blood T-cell repertoires from five or six Graves' hyperthyroidism patients. After sampling, hyperthyroidism patients received methimazole starting at 30 mg daily, and ophthalmopathy patients received high-dose intravenous methylprednisolone. According to the paper, TCR Vbeta CDR3 sequencing was carried out on 135 peripheral blood samples, which came from approximately 41 ophthalmopathy, around 75 hyperthyroidism and roughly 17 progressor patients.

Here is what the overall study found, with its caveats: Ophthalmopathy was separated from stable hyperthyroidism by a 13 V-J signature model, with approximately 90% sensitivity and 81% to 83% specificity obtained in cross-validation and 80%/75% obtained in testing. No statistical method was used to set the sample size in advance, and investigators knew the group allocation. In validation, the model predicted progression to ophthalmopathy with 60% to 71% sensitivity and 72% to 75% specificity, a median of roughly seven months before onset. Blood samples also contained most of the expanded thyroid clonotypes (frequency above 0.001), which suggests that blood repertoires may reflect thyroid immune responses.

The origin of this receptor is a woman between 18 and 29 years old with Graves' hyperthyroidism. What was sequenced was blood. This receptor chain uses TRBV10-3 and TRBJ2-1; the central 14 bases match TRBD2. The DNA reads as follows: TGTGCCATCAGTTGGGCGGGACTAGCGGGAGATGGGTCCTACAATGAGCAGTTCTTC. This is translated as CAISWAGLAGDGSYNEQFF.